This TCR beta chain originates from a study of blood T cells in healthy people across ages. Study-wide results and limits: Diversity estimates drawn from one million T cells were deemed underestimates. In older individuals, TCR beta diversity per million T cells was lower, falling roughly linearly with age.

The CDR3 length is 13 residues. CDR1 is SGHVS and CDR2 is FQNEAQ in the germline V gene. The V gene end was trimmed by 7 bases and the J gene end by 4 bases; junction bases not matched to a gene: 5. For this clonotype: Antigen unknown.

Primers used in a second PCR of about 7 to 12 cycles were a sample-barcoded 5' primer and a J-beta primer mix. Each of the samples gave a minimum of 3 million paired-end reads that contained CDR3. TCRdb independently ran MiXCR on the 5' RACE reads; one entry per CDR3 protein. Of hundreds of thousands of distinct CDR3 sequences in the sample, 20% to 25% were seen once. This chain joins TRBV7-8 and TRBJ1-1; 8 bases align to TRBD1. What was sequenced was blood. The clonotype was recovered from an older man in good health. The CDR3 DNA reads TGTGCCAGCACCACCGACAGGGGCACTGAAGCTTTCTTT. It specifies CASTTDRGTEAFF.